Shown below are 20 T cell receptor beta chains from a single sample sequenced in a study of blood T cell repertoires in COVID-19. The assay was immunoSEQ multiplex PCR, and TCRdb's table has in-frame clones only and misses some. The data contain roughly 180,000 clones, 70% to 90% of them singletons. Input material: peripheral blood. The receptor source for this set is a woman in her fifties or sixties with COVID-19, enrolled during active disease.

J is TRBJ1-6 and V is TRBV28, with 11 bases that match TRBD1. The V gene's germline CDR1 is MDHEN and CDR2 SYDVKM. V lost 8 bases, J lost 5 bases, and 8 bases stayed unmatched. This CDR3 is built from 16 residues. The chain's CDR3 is CASVGTGGLNNSPLHF. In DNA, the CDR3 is TGTGCCAGCGTAGGGACAGGGGGATTGAATAATTCACCCCTCCACTTT.

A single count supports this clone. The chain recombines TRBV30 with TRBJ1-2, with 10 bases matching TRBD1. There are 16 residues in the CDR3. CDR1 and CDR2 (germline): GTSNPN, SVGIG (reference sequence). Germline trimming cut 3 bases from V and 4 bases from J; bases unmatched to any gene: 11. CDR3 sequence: CAWRKLLRDRGYGYTF. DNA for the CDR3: TGTGCCTGGAGAAAACTTCTCCGGGACAGGGGCTATGGCTACACCTTC.

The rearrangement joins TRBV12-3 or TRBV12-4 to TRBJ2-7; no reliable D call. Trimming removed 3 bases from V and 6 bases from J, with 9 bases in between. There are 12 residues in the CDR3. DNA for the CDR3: TGTGCCAGCAGTTTTTATTTCCTCGAGCAGTACTTC. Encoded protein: CASSFYFLEQYF.

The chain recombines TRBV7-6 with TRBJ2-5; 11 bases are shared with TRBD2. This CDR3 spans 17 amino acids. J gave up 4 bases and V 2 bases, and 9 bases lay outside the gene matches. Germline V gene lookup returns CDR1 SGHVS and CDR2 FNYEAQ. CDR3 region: CASSLLPSGGSGETQYF. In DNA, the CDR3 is TGTGCCAGCAGCTTATTGCCTAGCGGGGGGTCTGGAGAGACCCAGTACTTC.

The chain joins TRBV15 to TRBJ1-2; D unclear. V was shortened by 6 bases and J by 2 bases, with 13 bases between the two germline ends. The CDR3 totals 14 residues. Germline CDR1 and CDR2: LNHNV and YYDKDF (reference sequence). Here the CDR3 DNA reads TGTGCCACCAGACCCAACTTACAGAACTATGGCTACACCTTC. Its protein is CATRPNLQNYGYTF.

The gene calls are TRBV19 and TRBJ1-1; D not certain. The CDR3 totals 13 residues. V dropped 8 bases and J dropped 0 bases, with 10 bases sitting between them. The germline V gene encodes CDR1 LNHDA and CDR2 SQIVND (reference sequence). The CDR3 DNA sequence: TGTGCCAGTGCGGGAGTTATGAACACTGAAGCTTTCTTT. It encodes CASAGVMNTEAFF.

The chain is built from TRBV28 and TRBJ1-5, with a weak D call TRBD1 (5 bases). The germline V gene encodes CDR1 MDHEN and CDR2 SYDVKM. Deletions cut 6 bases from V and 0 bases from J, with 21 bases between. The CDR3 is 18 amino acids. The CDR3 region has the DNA TGTGCCAGCAGCCCCGACAGCTGGGGCCTATATAGCAATCAGCCCCAGCATTTT. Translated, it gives CASSPDSWGLYSNQPQHF.

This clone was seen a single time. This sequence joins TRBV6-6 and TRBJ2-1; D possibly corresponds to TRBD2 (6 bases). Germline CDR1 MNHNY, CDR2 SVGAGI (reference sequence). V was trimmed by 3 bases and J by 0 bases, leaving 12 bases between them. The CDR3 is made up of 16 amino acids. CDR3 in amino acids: CASSYGGVFSYNEQFF. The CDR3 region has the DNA TGTGCCAGCAGTTATGGCGGGGTGTTCTCCTACAATGAGCAGTTCTTC.

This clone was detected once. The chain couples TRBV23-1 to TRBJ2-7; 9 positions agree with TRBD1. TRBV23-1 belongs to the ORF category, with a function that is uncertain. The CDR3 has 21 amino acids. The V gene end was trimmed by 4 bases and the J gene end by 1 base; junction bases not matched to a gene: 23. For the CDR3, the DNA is TGCGCCAGCAGTCCTCAAGAAGACGGACAGGGGCACCTAAAGACGTCCTACGAGCAGTACTTC. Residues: CASSPQEDGQGHLKTSYEQYF.

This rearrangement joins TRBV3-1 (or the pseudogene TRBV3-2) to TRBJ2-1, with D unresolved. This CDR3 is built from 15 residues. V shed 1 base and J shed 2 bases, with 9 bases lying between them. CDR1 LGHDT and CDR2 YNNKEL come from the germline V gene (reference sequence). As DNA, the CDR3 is TGTGCCAGCAGCCAAGCCCCCCAAACCTACAATGAGCAGTTCTTC. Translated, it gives CASSQAPQTYNEQFF.

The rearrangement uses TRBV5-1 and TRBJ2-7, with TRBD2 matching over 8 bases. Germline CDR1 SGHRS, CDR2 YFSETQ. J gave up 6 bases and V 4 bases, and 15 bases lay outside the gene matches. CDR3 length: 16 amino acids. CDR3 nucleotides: TGCGCCAGCAGCCCCGGGGGGGTTAGCACCGGATCCGAGCAGTACTTC. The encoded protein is CASSPGGVSTGSEQYF.

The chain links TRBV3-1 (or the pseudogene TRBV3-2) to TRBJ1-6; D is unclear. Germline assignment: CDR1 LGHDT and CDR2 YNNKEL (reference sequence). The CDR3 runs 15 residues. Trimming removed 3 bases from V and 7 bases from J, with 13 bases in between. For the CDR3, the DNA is TGTGCCAGCAGCCAGGTGTCGGGTTCGAATTCACCCCTCCACTTT. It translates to CASSQVSGSNSPLHF.

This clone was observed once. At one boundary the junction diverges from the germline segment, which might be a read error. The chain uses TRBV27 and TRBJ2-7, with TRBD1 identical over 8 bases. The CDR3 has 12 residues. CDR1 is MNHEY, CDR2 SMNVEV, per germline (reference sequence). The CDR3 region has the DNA TGTGCCAGCAGTGAACTACGGGACAGGTTCCTCTTC. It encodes CASSELRDRFLF.

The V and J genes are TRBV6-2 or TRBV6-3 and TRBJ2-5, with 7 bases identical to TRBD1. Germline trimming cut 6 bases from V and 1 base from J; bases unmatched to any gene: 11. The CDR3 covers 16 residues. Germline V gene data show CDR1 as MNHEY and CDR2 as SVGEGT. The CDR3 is CASSFDRVGPQETQYF. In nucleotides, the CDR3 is TGTGCCAGCAGCTTTGACAGGGTAGGGCCCCAAGAGACCCAGTACTTC.

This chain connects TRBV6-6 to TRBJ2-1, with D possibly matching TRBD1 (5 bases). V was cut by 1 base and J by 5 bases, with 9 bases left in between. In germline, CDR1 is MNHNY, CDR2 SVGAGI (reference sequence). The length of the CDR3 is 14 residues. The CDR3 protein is CASSYLLTDNEQFF. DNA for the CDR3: TGTGCCAGCAGTTACTTACTGACAGACAATGAGCAGTTCTTC.

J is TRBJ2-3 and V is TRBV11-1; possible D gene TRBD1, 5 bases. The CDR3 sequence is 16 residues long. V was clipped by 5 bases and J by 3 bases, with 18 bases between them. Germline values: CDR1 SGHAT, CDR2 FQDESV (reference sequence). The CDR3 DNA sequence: TGTGCCAGCAGCCGCGCGCAGGGTAGGGTTACAGATACGCAGTATTTT. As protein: CASSRAQGRVTDTQYF.

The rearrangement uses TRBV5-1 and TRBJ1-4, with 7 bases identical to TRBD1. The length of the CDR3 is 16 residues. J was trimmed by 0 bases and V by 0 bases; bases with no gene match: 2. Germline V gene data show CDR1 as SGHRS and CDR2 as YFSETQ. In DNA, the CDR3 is TGCGCCAGCAGCTTGGGGGACAGCGCAACTAATGAAAAACTGTTTTTT. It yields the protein CASSLGDSATNEKLFF.

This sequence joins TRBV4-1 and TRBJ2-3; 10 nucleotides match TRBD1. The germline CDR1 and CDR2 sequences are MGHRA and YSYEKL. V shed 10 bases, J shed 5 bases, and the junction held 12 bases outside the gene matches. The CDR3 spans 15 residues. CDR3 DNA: TGCGCCACCTCAACCGGGACAGGGGTTTTAGATACGCAGTATTTT. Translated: CATSTGTGVLDTQYF.

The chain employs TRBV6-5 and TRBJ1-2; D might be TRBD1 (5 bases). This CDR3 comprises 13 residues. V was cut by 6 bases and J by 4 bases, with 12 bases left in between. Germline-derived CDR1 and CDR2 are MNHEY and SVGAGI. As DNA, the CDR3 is TGTGCCAGCAGGTCAGACAGCCTCTATGGCTACACCTTC. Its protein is CASRSDSLYGYTF.

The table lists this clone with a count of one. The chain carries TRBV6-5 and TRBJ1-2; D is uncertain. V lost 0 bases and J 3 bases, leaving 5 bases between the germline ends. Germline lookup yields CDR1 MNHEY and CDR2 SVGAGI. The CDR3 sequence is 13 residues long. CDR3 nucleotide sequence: TGTGCCAGCAGTTACTCGAGGTACTATGGCTACACCTTC. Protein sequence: CASSYSRYYGYTF.